The 5 T cell receptor beta chains below were found in one sample sequenced in a study of tumor and adjacent non-tumor tissue in lung cancer. TCRbeta libraries were built with three rounds of nested PCR, modified from ARM-PCR. TCRdb re-analysed the multiplex PCR reads in MiXCR, keeping a single row per CDR3 protein. The data contain around 76,000 distinct CDR3 sequences, around 80% of them singletons. No cell sorting was done before RNA was extracted from the tissue. This non-tumor lung sample came from over 3 cm beyond the tumor edge. What was sequenced was distant non-tumor lung tissue. Source of these receptors: a man in his sixties or seventies with non-small cell lung cancer.

This sequence joins TRBV4-3 and TRBJ2-2; D might be TRBD2 (6 bases). V shed 0 bases and J shed 1 base, with 12 bases lying between them. The germline V gene encodes CDR1 LGHNA and CDR2 YSLEER. CDR3 length: 17 residues. The CDR3 nucleotides are TGCGCCAGCAGCCAAGAGGGGGGATTGCGGAACACCGGGGAGCTGTTTTTT. As protein: CASSQEGGLRNTGELFF.

In its sample, this clonotype was seen many times. The gene calls are TRBV6-5 and TRBJ1-5; D call uncertain. Per the germline V gene, CDR1 is MNHEY and CDR2 is SVGAGI. The V end lost 0 bases, the J end lost 3 bases, and 3 bases lay between the germline ends. The CDR3 spans 13 residues. The CDR3 loop is CASSYSINQPQHF. The DNA of the CDR3 is TGTGCCAGCAGTTACTCGATCAATCAGCCCCAGCATTTT.

With regard to this clonotype: One end of the junction is discordant with germline, which a read error may explain. The chain combines TRBV6-1 with TRBJ2-3; D is unclear. Germline V gene lookup returns CDR1 MNHNS and CDR2 SASEGT. The CDR3 totals 12 residues. CDR3 protein: CVSSEPSFTQYF. CDR3 coding DNA: TGTGTCAGCAGTGAACCCAGTTTTACCCAGTATTTT.

In its sample, this clonotype was seen many times. The chain couples TRBV12-3 or TRBV12-4 to TRBJ1-2; D may be TRBD1 (6 bases). The ends were cut back, 6 bases at V and 4 bases at J, with 12 bases in the middle. This CDR3 is built from 13 residues. CDR3: CASRPPGVYGYTF. Written as DNA, the CDR3 is TGTGCCAGCAGGCCCCCAGGGGTCTATGGCTACACCTTC.

With respect to this clonotype: The germline gene is not matched at one end of the junction; a read error may be the cause. The J gene is TRBJ1-5, the V gene TRBV6-6, with unresolved D. The CDR3 has 12 residues. The germline gives CDR1 MNHNY, CDR2 SVGAGI (reference sequence). The CDR3 DNA is TGTGCCAGCAGTCCTAGCAATCAGCTCCAGCAGTTT. The encoded protein is CASSPSNQLQQF.